These 13 T cell receptor beta chains were sequenced from one sample in a study of blood T cells in healthy people across ages (dated by TCRdb to between 2015 and 2017). The library was generated by 5' RACE. Sequencing took place on an Illumina HiSeq 2500. A second 7 to 11 cycle PCR used a sample-barcoded 5' primer and a J-beta primer mix. TCRdb's own reprocessing of the public reads used fastp at Q25 and MiXCR and kept productive beta chains. Each entry merges the rows of one CDR3 protein and shows their most common DNA and genes. Within this sample are 710,000 or so distinct CDR3 sequences, with about 20% of them counted one time only. The ten largest clones add up to under 25% of the sample. Source material: blood. All receptors derive from a man between 65 and 85 years old in good health.

The chain employs TRBV24-1 and TRBJ2-5, with 10 bases identical to TRBD2. Germline V lookup: CDR1 KGHDR, CDR2 SFDVKD. Trimming removed 5 bases from V and 2 bases from J; junction bases left unmatched: 13. This CDR3 is 18 amino acids long. CDR3 protein: CATSVGSGGLAAQETQYF. CDR3 sequence (DNA): TGTGCCACCAGTGTAGGGTCGGGAGGACTAGCGGCTCAAGAGACCCAGTACTTC.

The chain recombines TRBV5-1 with TRBJ1-1; 9 positions match TRBD1. Looked up from germline, CDR1 is SGHRS and CDR2 is YFSETQ. The CDR3 consists of 19 residues. With V trimmed by 3 bases and J by 0 bases, 15 bases remained unmatched. The CDR3 protein is CASSWGSGTGRLMNTEAFF. The CDR3 coding sequence is TGCGCCAGCAGCTGGGGATCTGGGACAGGGCGACTCATGAACACTGAAGCTTTCTTT.

A few counts support this clonotype. J is TRBJ2-5 and V is TRBV2; D is perhaps TRBD2 (6 bases). Germline V gives CDR1 SNHLY, CDR2 FYNNEI. This CDR3 is 13 amino acids long. Trimming removed 10 bases from V and 5 bases from J, with 17 bases in between. CDR3: CATITGDWETQYF. Written as DNA, the CDR3 is TGTGCCACCATAACGGGGGATTGGGAGACCCAGTACTTC.

V usage is TRBV6-6 and J usage is TRBJ2-5, with a weak D call TRBD2 (5 bases). The J call may not be correct, given that the DNA end is closer to TRBJ2-1. The CDR3 length is 13 residues. The germline gives CDR1 MNHNY, CDR2 SVGAGI (reference sequence). The CDR3 nucleotides are TGTGCCAGCAGTTACTCAGCGACGGCGGGGCAGTTCTTC. Protein product: CASSYSATAGQFF.

This clonotype appeared once. The rearrangement uses TRBV4-1 and TRBJ1-1; D unclear. CDR1 is MGHRA and CDR2 is YSYEKL in the germline V gene. V was shortened by 0 bases and J by 6 bases, with 11 bases between the two germline ends. The CDR3 covers 14 residues. CDR3 coding DNA: TGCGCCAGCAGCCAAGATTTTAGGAGGGCTGAAGCTTTCTTT. Protein product: CASSQDFRRAEAFF.

The CDR3 sequence is CASSLTGARSYTF. CDR3 sequence (DNA): TGTGCCAGCAGTCTCACAGGGGCCCGGTCCTACACCTTC. The rearrangement joins TRBV12-3 or TRBV12-4 to TRBJ1-2; TRBD1 agrees at 7 bases. CDR3 length: 13 residues. V lost 5 bases, J lost 10 bases, and 10 bases stayed unmatched.

This clonotype turned up a few times. The chain joins TRBV28 to TRBJ1-5, with D possibly being TRBD1 (6 bases). The CDR3 has 15 residues. The germline V gene has CDR1 MDHEN and CDR2 SYDVKM. Trimming took 6 bases from V and 10 from J, leaving 22 bases between them. The CDR3 region is CASRPPGTPLEPQHF. The CDR3 nucleotides are TGTGCCAGCAGGCCGCCTGGGACACCCCTCGAACCCCAGCATTTT. The entire variable domain, with the rest obtained from reference TRBV28 and TRBJ1-5, is as follows: DVKVTQSSRYLVKRTGEKVFLECVQDMDHENMFWYRQDPGLGLRLIYFSYDVKMKEKGDIPEGYSVSREKKERFSLILESASTNQTSMYLCASRPPGTPLEPQHFGDGTRLSIL.

The chain combines TRBV13 with TRBJ2-5; no firm D call. Germline CDR1 is PRHDT and CDR2 is FYEKMQ (reference sequence). The CDR3 has 14 amino acids. The V end was cut by 5 bases, the J end by 11 bases, with 21 bases between. The CDR3 is CASSPGLGGLEQYF. The CDR3, as DNA: TGTGCCAGCAGCCCAGGATTAGGTGGGCTGGAGCAGTACTTC.

In its sample, this clonotype was seen a few times. V and J are TRBV7-2 and TRBJ2-1; a possible D gene is TRBD2 (6 bases). Germline V gives CDR1 SGHTA, CDR2 FQGNSA. This CDR3 is 18 amino acids long. V was clipped by 0 bases and J by 4 bases, with 19 bases between them. CDR3 protein: CASSLAGASGLLYNEQFF. As DNA, the CDR3 is TGTGCCAGCAGCTTAGCTGGGGCCAGCGGGCTCCTTTACAATGAGCAGTTCTTC. Variable domain in full (rest from reference TRBV7-2 and TRBJ2-1): GAGVSQSPSNKVTEKGKDVELRCDPISGHTALYWYRQSLGQGLEFLIYFQGNSAPDKSGLPSDRFSAERTGGSVSTLTIQRTQQEDSAVYLCASSLAGASGLLYNEQFFGPGTRLTVL.

The J gene is TRBJ1-1, the V gene TRBV5-1; TRBD1 is a possible D gene (5 bases). Germline values: CDR1 SGHRS, CDR2 YFSETQ. The V gene lost 1 base and the J gene lost 4 bases, with 14 bases spanning the gap. This CDR3 has 15 amino acids. The CDR3 loop reads CASSLPQGRVTEAFF. The CDR3, as DNA: TGCGCCAGCAGCTTGCCCCAGGGCAGGGTCACTGAAGCTTTCTTT.

V is TRBV7-3 and J is TRBJ2-3; D ambiguous. Between the trimmed V and J ends, which lost 1 base and 8 bases, there was a span of 7 bases. This CDR3 comprises 12 residues. The germline V gene has CDR1 SGHTA and CDR2 FQGTGA. As DNA, the CDR3 is TGTGCCAGCAGCTTAATTGGCCGTACGCAGTATTTT. Translated: CASSLIGRTQYF.

This clonotype was seen more than once but under ten times. This chain joins TRBV5-1 and TRBJ1-1; D gene uncertain. CDR1 SGHRS and CDR2 YFSETQ come from the germline V gene. V lost 6 bases, J lost 5 bases, and 17 bases lay in between. CDR3 size: 14 residues. CDR3 loop: CASTNTYPGTEAFF. The CDR3 nucleotides read TGCGCCAGCACAAACACCTACCCGGGGACTGAAGCTTTCTTT.

This rearrangement joins TRBV5-5 to TRBJ2-7; 9 bases map to TRBD1. The germline CDR1 and CDR2 sequences are SGHKS and YYEKEE (reference sequence). The CDR3 runs to 14 residues. Unmatched junction bases numbered 6, after V lost 4 bases and J lost 4 bases. The CDR3 DNA reads TGTGCCAGCAGCAATCCCGGGACAGGGTACGAGCAGTACTTC. This codes for CASSNPGTGYEQYF.